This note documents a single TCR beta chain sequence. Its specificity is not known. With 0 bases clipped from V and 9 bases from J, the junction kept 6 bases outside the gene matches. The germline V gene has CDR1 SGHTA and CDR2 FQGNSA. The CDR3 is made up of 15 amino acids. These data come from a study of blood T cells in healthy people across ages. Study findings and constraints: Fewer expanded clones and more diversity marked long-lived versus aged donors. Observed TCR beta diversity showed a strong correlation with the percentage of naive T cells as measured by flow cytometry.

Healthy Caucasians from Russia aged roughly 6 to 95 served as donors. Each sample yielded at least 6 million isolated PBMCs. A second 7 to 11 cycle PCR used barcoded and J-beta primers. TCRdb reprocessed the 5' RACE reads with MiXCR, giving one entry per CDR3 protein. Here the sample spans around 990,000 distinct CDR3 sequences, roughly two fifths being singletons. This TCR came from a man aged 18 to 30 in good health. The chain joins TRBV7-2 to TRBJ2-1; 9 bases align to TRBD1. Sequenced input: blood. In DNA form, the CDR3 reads TGTGCCAGCAGCTTAGCGGAAGGGACAGGGACTGAGCAGTTCTTC. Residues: CASSLAEGTGTEQFF.